This record looks at one T cell receptor beta chain sequence and its context. Its antigen is still unknown. Assay: immunoSEQ multiplex PCR; the TCRdb copy retains only in-frame clones and omits some. The sample yields approximately 710,000 clones, about 90% seen once. The data were taken from a study of shared clonotypes between healthy human individuals. Overall study context: CD4 naive and CD4 memory each took three plates per donor, while CD8 naive took two and CD8 memory one. Study-level results: About 5% of naive CD4 clonotypes were shared across four donors.

After removal of 6 bases from V and 5 bases from J, the junction contained 9 bases not matched to a gene. Germline V CDR1 and CDR2: LNHDA, SQIVND (reference sequence). The CDR3 runs 15 residues. This TCR derives from a man between 18 and 35 years old in good health. Some clones in this sample may be carry-over from other donors' samples. The chain has TRBV19 and TRBJ2-1, with 8 bases that match TRBD2. The source material was memory CD8+ T cells from PBMCs. Subset described: CD45RO+ cells pooled with CCR7-negative TemRA cells. CDR3: CASRLSGSRHNEQFF. The CDR3 DNA is TGTGCCAGTAGATTAAGCGGGAGTAGACACAATGAGCAGTTCTTC.